The subject of this entry is one TCR beta chain. What it binds is not known. One entry per CDR3 protein, called by TCRdb with MiXCR from the reads. The data hold 650,000 to 900,000 distinct CDR3 sequences, with about 30% observed a single time. This CDR3 region has 15 residues. Trimming stripped 4 bases from V and 3 bases from J, with 16 bases between. Per germline, CDR1 SGHRS and CDR2 YFSETQ. The data were obtained in a study of T cell repertoires in cytomegalovirus infection. On the study more broadly: Recently described HLA-C-restricted plus well-studied HLA-B-restricted CMV epitopes were used. It can be stated that public TCR beta signatures indicated CMV infection as well as a matching HLA type. Study conclusions and caveats: Ex vivo, HLA-C-restricted CMV-specific TCR beta clonotypes prevailed over the rest of the response.

This sequence joins TRBV5-1 and TRBJ1-1; weak D call: TRBD1 (5 bases). This sequence was found in a human donor in good health (CMV status not recorded). Some clones in this sample may be carry-over from other donors' samples. The specimen was cultured CD8+ T cells from PBMCs, collected from culture after CMV antigen stimulation. CDR3 region: CASSTGAEEDTEAFF. CDR3 DNA: TGCGCCAGCAGCACCGGGGCAGAGGAGGACACTGAAGCTTTCTTT. Variable domain in full (rest from reference TRBV5-1 and TRBJ1-1): KAGVTQTPRYLIKTRGQQVTLSCSPISGHRSVSWYQQTPGQGLQFLFEYFSETQRNKGNFPGRFSGRQFSNSRSEMNVSTLELGDSALYLCASSTGAEEDTEAFFGQGTRLTVV.